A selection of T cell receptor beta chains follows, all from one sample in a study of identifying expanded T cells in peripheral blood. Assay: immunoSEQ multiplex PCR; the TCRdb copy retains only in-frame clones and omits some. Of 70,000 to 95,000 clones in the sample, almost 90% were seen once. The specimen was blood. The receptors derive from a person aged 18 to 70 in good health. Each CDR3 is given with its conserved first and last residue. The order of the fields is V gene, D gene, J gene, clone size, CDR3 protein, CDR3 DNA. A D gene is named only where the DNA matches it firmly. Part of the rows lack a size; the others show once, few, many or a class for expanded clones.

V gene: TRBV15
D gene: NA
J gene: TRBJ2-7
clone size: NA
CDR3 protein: CATSGDYYEQYF
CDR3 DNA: TGTGCCACCAGCGGCGACTACTACGAGCAGTACTTC

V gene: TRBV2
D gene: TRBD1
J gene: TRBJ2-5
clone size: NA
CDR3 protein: CASSDPLTGFIGETQYF
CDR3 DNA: TGTGCCAGCAGTGACCCGCTGACAGGGTTTATTGGAGAGACCCAGTACTTC

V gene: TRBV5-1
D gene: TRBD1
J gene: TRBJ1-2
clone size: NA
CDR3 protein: CASSSFKDRGHGYTF
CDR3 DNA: TGCGCCAGCAGCTCCTTCAAAGACAGGGGCCATGGCTACACCTTC

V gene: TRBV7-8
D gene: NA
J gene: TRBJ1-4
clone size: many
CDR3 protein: CASTRGVTNEKLFF
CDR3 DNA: TGTGCCAGCACCCGGGGGGTAACTAATGAAAAACTGTTTTTT

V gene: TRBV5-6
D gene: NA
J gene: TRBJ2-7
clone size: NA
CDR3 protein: CASSLKWDSYEQYF
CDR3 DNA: TGTGCCAGCAGCCTTAAGTGGGACTCCTACGAGCAGTACTTC

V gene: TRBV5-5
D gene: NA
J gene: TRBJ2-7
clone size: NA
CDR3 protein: CASSLSGLSSYEQYF
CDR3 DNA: TGTGCCAGCAGTTTATCGGGACTGAGCTCCTACGAGCAGTACTTC

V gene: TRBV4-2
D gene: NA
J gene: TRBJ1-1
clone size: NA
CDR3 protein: CASSQGAVGTEAFF
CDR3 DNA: TGTGCCAGCAGCCAAGGGGCCGTCGGGACTGAAGCTTTCTTT

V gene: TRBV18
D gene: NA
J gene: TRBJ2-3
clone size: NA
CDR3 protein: CASSPVDTNTDTQYF
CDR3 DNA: TGTGCCAGCTCACCAGTGGACACCAACACAGATACGCAGTATTTT

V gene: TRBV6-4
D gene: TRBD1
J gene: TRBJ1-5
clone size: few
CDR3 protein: CASSSDREGQPQHF
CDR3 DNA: TGTGCCAGCAGTTCGGACAGGGAGGGACAGCCCCAGCATTTT

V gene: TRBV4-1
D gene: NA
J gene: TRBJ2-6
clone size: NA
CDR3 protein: CASSHGSGANVLTF
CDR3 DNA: TGCGCCAGCAGCCATGGGTCTGGGGCCAACGTCCTGACTTTC

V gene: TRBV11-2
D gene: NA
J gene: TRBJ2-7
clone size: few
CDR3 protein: CASSSGEYEQYF
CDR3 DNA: TGTGCCAGCAGCTCAGGAGAGTACGAGCAGTACTTC

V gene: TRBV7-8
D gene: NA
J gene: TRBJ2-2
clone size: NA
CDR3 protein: CASSLWDQRPGELFF
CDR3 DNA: TGTGCCAGCAGCTTATGGGACCAAAGACCGGGGGAGCTGTTTTTT

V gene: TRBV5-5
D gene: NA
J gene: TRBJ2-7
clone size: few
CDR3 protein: CASSPDSSYEQYF
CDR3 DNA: TGTGCCAGCAGTCCGGACTCCTCCTACGAGCAGTACTTC

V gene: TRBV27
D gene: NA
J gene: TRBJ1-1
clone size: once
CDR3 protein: CASKLMGGTEAFF
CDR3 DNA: TGTGCCAGCAAACTTATGGGGGGGACTGAAGCTTTCTTT

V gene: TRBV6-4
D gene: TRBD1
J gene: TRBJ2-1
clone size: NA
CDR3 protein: CASSDSDRNEQFF
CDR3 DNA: TGTGCCAGCAGTGACTCGGACAGGAATGAGCAGTTCTTC

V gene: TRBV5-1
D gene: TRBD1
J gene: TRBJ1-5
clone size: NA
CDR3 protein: CASSVGPAGGGQPQHF
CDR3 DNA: TGCGCCAGCAGCGTTGGGCCGGCAGGGGGCGGACAGCCCCAGCATTTT

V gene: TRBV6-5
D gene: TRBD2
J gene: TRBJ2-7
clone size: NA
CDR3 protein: CASSLLAGGPYEQYF
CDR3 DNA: TGTGCCAGCAGTCTTCTAGCGGGGGGGCCGTACGAGCAGTACTTC

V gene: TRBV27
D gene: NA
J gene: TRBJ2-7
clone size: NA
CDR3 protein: CASSLSLGGEQYF
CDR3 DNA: TGTGCCAGCAGTTTATCTTTGGGAGGCGAGCAGTACTTC

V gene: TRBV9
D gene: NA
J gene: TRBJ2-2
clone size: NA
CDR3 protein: CASSVGRGAGELFF
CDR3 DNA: TGTGCCAGCAGCGTAGGGCGAGGGGCCGGGGAGCTGTTTTTT

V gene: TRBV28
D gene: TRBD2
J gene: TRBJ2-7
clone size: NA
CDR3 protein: CASTSGRHEQYF
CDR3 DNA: TGTGCCAGCACTAGCGGGAGACACGAGCAGTACTTC

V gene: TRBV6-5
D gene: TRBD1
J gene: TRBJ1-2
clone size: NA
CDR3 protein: CASRGTGGLYGYTF
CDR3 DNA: TGTGCCAGCAGGGGGACAGGGGGCTTATACGGCTACACCTTC

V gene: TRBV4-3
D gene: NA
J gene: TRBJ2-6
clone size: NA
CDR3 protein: CASSQEEGSGANVLTF
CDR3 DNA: TGCGCCAGCAGCCAAGAAGAAGGGTCTGGGGCCAACGTCCTGACTTTC

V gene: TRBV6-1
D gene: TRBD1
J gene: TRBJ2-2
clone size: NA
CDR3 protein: CASIYQGANTGELFF
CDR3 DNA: TGTGCCAGCATTTATCAGGGGGCGAACACCGGGGAGCTGTTTTTT

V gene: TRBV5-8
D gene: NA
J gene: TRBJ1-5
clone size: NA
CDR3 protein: CASSLPSYKNSNQPQHF
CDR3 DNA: TGTGCCAGCAGCTTACCCTCCTACAAGAATAGCAATCAGCCCCAGCATTTT

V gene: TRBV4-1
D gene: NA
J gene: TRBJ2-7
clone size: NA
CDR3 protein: CASSLRTVLLAEQYF
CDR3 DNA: TGCGCCAGCAGCCTTCGGACAGTGCTACTCGCCGAGCAGTACTTC

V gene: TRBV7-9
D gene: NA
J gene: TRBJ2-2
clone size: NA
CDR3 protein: CASSNRQKANTGELFF
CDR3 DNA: TGTGCCAGCAGCAACCGACAGAAAGCGAACACCGGGGAGCTGTTTTTT

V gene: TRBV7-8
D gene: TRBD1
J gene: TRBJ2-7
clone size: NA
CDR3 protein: CASSLVGTGGEQYF
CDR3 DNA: TGTGCCAGCAGCTTAGTAGGGACAGGGGGCGAGCAGTACTTC

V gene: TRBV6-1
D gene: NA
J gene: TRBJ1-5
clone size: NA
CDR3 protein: CASSENGAGGRRHF
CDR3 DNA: TGTGCCAGCAGTGAAAATGGAGCGGGCGGGAGGCGGCATTTT

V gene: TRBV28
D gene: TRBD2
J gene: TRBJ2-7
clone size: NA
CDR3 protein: CASRTLAGSPYEQYF
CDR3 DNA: TGTGCCAGCAGAACACTAGCGGGATCCCCCTACGAGCAGTACTTC